One sample yielded the 21 T cell receptor beta chains listed below, sequenced in a study of neurological immune-mediated disorders. TCRdb analysed the 5' RACE reads with MiXCR anew, one entry per CDR3 protein. This table has tens of thousands of distinct CDR3 sequences, 3.4% appearing once. The sequenced sample consisted of PBMCs. Receptor source: a man aged 35 to 55 with multiple sclerosis.

This clonotype was seen many times. The V gene is TRBV20-1, the J gene TRBJ2-7, with a weak D call TRBD2 (5 bases). CDR1 and CDR2 (germline): DFQATT, SNEGSKA (reference sequence). The germline V and J ends were trimmed by 0 bases and 4 bases, with 7 bases remaining between them. The CDR3 runs 12 residues. The CDR3 loop is CSARDGEYEQYF. DNA for the CDR3: TGCAGTGCTAGAGATGGGGAGTACGAGCAGTACTTC.

This clonotype was counted at least ten times. The rearrangement links TRBV6-5 to TRBJ1-5; 8 nucleotides agree with TRBD1. V was clipped by 4 bases and J by 4 bases; unmatched bases: 3. CDR3 length: 14 amino acids. Germline lookup yields CDR1 MNHEY and CDR2 SVGAGI. CDR3 amino acids: CASSSTGGNQPQHF. CDR3 nucleotide sequence: TGTGCCAGCAGTTCAACAGGGGGGAATCAGCCCCAGCATTTT.

In this sample, this clonotype turned up many times. The rearrangement joins TRBV5-1 to TRBJ1-2; D might be TRBD1 (5 bases). CDR3 size: 13 residues. V lost 0 bases and J 6 bases, leaving 9 bases between the germline ends. In germline, CDR1 is SGHRS, CDR2 YFSETQ. The CDR3 is CASSLATGDGYTF. CDR3 coding DNA: TGCGCCAGCAGCTTGGCCACGGGGGATGGCTACACCTTC.

This clonotype was seen ten or more times. The rearrangement links TRBV10-3 to TRBJ2-1; 10 positions match TRBD2. The V gene's germline CDR1 is ENHRY and CDR2 SYGVKD. CDR3 length: 15 residues. The J segment lost 5 bases and the V segment lost 4 bases, leaving 5 bases of the junction unmatched. CDR3 loop: CAISGKLAGDNEQFF. CDR3 nucleotide sequence: TGTGCCATCAGTGGGAAGCTAGCGGGAGACAATGAGCAGTTCTTC.

This clonotype was recorded many times. The genes are TRBV3-1 and TRBJ1-2; TRBD1 matches at 10 bases. Germline V gene lookup returns CDR1 LGHDT and CDR2 YNNKEL (reference sequence). The junction had 0 bases not matched to a gene; V was cut back by 3 bases and J by 5 bases. The CDR3 loop spans 13 amino acids. CDR3 in DNA: TGTGCCAGCAGCCAGGGACAGGGGTATGGCTACACCTTC. Protein: CASSQGQGYGYTF.

At least ten counts were recorded for this clonotype. The chain employs TRBV6-6 and TRBJ1-4; D gene ambiguous. The CDR3 sequence is 15 residues long. V shed 0 bases and J shed 4 bases, with 9 bases lying between them. Germline V gives CDR1 MNHNY, CDR2 SVGAGI (reference sequence). The CDR3 here is CASSYSGGFNEKLFF. The CDR3 DNA follows: TGTGCCAGCAGTTACTCGGGAGGCTTTAATGAAAAACTGTTTTTT.

This clonotype was recorded at least ten times. The chain has TRBV12-3 or TRBV12-4 and TRBJ1-5; 9 bases map to TRBD1. The CDR3 spans 15 residues. The V segment lost 3 bases and the J segment 2 bases; nucleotides outside the gene matches: 2. CDR3 sequence (DNA): TGTGCCAGCAGTTTGGGACAGGGCCGCAATCAGCCCCAGCATTTT. It encodes CASSLGQGRNQPQHF.

Concerning this clonotype: Just one base apart from a much larger clone, this may be a read error. The V and J genes are TRBV29-1 and TRBJ1-4; the match to TRBD1 covers 8 bases. This CDR3 is 13 amino acids long. CDR1 and CDR2 from the germline V gene are SQVTM and ANQGSEA. The CDR3 region is CSALTGASETLFF. DNA for the CDR3: TGCAGCGCCTTGACAGGGGCCAGCGAAACACTGTTTTTT.

A note on this clonotype: A read error is likely, as this CDR3 ends without the conserved phenylalanine or tryptophan. The chain carries TRBV20-1 and TRBJ2-3; TRBD2 matches 8 bases. J gave up 6 bases and V 0 bases, and 8 bases lay outside the gene matches. The CDR3 covers 15 residues. Germline-derived CDR1 and CDR2 are DFQATT and SNEGSKA (reference sequence). The CDR3 DNA follows: TGCAGTGCTAGAGACCGGACTAGCAGCCCCGATACGCAGTATAAT. This encodes CSARDRTSSPDTQYN.

This clonotype was seen many times. The chain joins TRBV6-1 to TRBJ1-1, with D uncertain. Germline CDR1 reads MNHNS; CDR2 reads SASEGT. The CDR3 runs to 12 residues. V was trimmed by 3 bases and J by 5 bases, leaving 7 bases between them. Here the CDR3 reads CASSERWTEAFF. The CDR3 bases are TGTGCCAGCAGTGAGAGGTGGACTGAAGCTTTCTTT.

This clonotype was found many times. J is TRBJ2-5 and V is TRBV7-9; unclear D gene. The germline V gene encodes CDR1 SEHNR and CDR2 FQNEAQ (reference sequence). The CDR3 loop spans 15 amino acids. With 7 bases removed from V and 3 bases from J, the gap between germline ends came to 18 bases. The DNA for the CDR3 is TGTGCCAGCACCAACCGAAGGAGCGCAAAAGAGACCCAGTACTTC. Translation gives CASTNRRSAKETQYF.

This clonotype was detected ten times or more. The chain combines TRBV5-1 with TRBJ2-1; D is perhaps TRBD2 (7 bases). The CDR3 spans 14 residues. Trimming cost V 6 bases and J 5 bases, with 15 bases left between them. Germline lookup yields CDR1 SGHRS and CDR2 YFSETQ. The CDR3 DNA follows: TGCGCCAGCACCCTAGGGGGGGGAGACAATGAGCAGTTCTTC. It is translated as CASTLGGGDNEQFF. Full variable domain (rest looked up from reference TRBV5-1 and TRBJ2-1): KAGVTQTPRYLIKTRGQQVTLSCSPISGHRSVSWYQQTPGQGLQFLFEYFSETQRNKGNFPGRFSGRQFSNSRSEMNVSTLELGDSALYLCASTLGGGDNEQFFGPGTRLTVL.

This clonotype was found a few times. Just one base apart from a much larger clone, this may be a read error. The chain is built from TRBV29-1 and TRBJ2-7, with D possibly TRBD1 on 6 matching bases. With 5 bases removed from V and 2 bases from J, the gap between germline ends came to 16 bases. The length of the CDR3 is 14 residues. CDR1 is SQVTM and CDR2 is ANQGSEA in the germline V gene. The CDR3 DNA reads as TGCAGCGTTCGATCAAACAGGGTGGCCTACGAGCAGTACTTC. Protein sequence: CSVRSNRVAYEQYF.

This clonotype was seen repeatedly, ten times or more. The chain recombines TRBV20-1 with TRBJ2-7; 7 nucleotides align to TRBD2. Per germline, CDR1 DFQATT and CDR2 SNEGSKA (reference sequence). The trim removed 1 base at V and 4 bases at J, leaving 7 bases unmatched. CDR3 length equals 14 residues. Written as DNA, the CDR3 is TGCAGTGCTAGAGGGAGGGACTACAGATACGAGCAGTACTTC. Its translation: CSARGRDYRYEQYF.

There are a few counts of this clonotype. Given a much more abundant clone one base away, this may be a read error. This rearrangement joins TRBV20-1 to TRBJ1-3, with 8 bases that match TRBD1. The CDR3 covers 15 residues. The germline V gene encodes CDR1 DFQATT and CDR2 SNEGSKA (reference sequence). The CDR3: CSAFGQGRSGKTIYF. CDR3 DNA: TGCAGTGCTTTTGGACAGGGTCGGTCTGGAAAAACCATATATTTT.

This clonotype turned up a few times. This clone may be a read error of a much larger clone one base away. The CDR3 region has the DNA TGTGCCAGCAGCCCAGCTGGTCTGAATAAGCCCCAGCATTTT. Residues: CASSPAGLNKPQHF. The chain is built from TRBV7-2 and TRBJ1-5; no reliable D call. Per germline, CDR1 SGHTA and CDR2 FQGNSA. V was clipped by 5 bases and J by 8 bases, with 16 bases between them. The CDR3 spans 14 residues.

This clonotype appeared a few times. An end of the junction does not agree with germline; a read error may underlie this. The V call is TRBV5-1, the J call TRBJ1-6, with D hard to call. Germline V gene sequence: CDR1 SGHRS, CDR2 YFSETQ. The CDR3 has 15 amino acids. The CDR3 nucleotides read TGCGCCAGCAGCTTGGAACCCCGCGGGAATTCAACCCTCAACTTT. Its translation: CASSLEPRGNSTLNF. Using reference TRBV5-1 and TRBJ1-6 for the parts outside the CDR3, the full variable domain is KAGVTQTPRYLIKTRGQQVTLSCSPISGHRSVSWYQQTPGQGLQFLFEYFSETQRNKGNFPGRFSGRQFSNSRSEMNVSTLELGDSALYLCASSLEPRGNSTLNFGNGTRLTVT.

To note about this clonotype: One end of the junction is discordant with germline, which a read error may explain. V usage is TRBV7-3 and J usage is TRBJ1-1; D is ambiguous. This CDR3 has 12 amino acids. The germline gives CDR1 SGHTA, CDR2 FQGTGA. The CDR3 DNA reads TGTGCCAACAGCGACGGGTACTCTGAAGCTTTCTTT. Translated: CANSDGYSEAFF.

The V call is TRBV29-1, the J call TRBJ2-1, with unresolved D. V gave up 5 bases and J gave up 4 bases, with 15 bases separating them. The CDR3 is made up of 14 amino acids. Per the germline V gene, CDR1 is SQVTM and CDR2 is ANQGSEA. The CDR3 region has the DNA TGCAGCGTTTTTCAGGACGGAGTATACAATGAGCAGTTCTTC. Translation: CSVFQDGVYNEQFF.

Ten or more counts support this clonotype. The J gene is TRBJ2-1, the V gene TRBV12-3 or TRBV12-4, with D hard to call. The CDR3 covers 14 residues. The V gene lost 10 bases and the J gene lost 4 bases, with 17 bases spanning the gap. In DNA form, the CDR3 reads TGTGCCAATTCGAGAGCGTCGTCTTACAATGAGCAGTTCTTC. This translates into CANSRASSYNEQFF.

This clonotype has at least ten counts. This rearrangement joins TRBV7-3 to TRBJ1-5, with D perhaps TRBD1 (5 bases). Germline CDR1 reads SGHTA; CDR2 reads FQGTGA. V was trimmed by 5 bases and J by 2 bases, leaving 10 bases between them. This CDR3 is 14 amino acids long. The CDR3 loop reads CASSAGGGNQPQHF. The CDR3 coding sequence is TGTGCCAGCAGCGCCGGGGGGGGCAATCAGCCCCAGCATTTT.